Presented here are 26 T cell receptor beta chains from one specimen sequenced in a study of radiation and T cells in renal cell carcinoma. Time point described: blood 4 weeks post-SBRT, at nephrectomy. As for treatment: 15 Gy SBRT to primary tumor, nephrectomy 4 weeks later. The assay was immunoSEQ multiplex PCR, and TCRdb's table has in-frame clones only and misses some. The sample gives over 85,000 clones, around four fifths of which show up once; just under 9.5% is in the top ten. The sequences come from blood, collected from a patient whose treatment included radiotherapy and nephrectomy. These receptors came from a man aged 50 to 59 with renal cell carcinoma.

This chain joins TRBV10-1 and TRBJ2-1; D is unclear. Germline CDR1 WNHNN, CDR2 SYGVQD (reference sequence). Trimming removed 1 base from V and 0 bases from J, with 13 bases in between. The CDR3 spans 17 residues. CDR3 in amino acids: CASSELDLRSSYNEQFF. CDR3 sequence (DNA): TGCGCCAGCAGTGAGTTAGATCTCCGAAGCTCCTACAATGAGCAGTTCTTC.

The V call is TRBV4-2, the J call TRBJ2-4; D is uncertain. The V end was cut by 0 bases, the J end by 9 bases, with 15 bases between. Germline V gene lookup returns CDR1 LGHNA and CDR2 YNFKEQ. The CDR3 is 15 amino acids. CDR3 DNA: TGTGCCAGCAGCCAAGATGCGGCTGGCCGTGGCATTCAGTACTTC. Translating gives CASSQDAAGRGIQYF.

The CDR3 sequence: CASRQGQVNEQFF. DNA for the CDR3: TGTGCCAGCAGACAGGGCCAGGTCAATGAGCAGTTCTTC. The rearrangement joins TRBV6-6 to TRBJ2-1, with D possibly matching TRBD1 (6 bases). The V and J ends lost 6 bases and 6 bases respectively, with 12 bases between them. This CDR3 has 13 residues. In germline, CDR1 is MNHNY, CDR2 SVGAGI (reference sequence).

Comments on this clone: No conserved phenylalanine or tryptophan is present at the end of the CDR3, so a read error is the likely explanation. It is unclear where the CDR3 begins or ends on the DNA, so no DNA is shown, and the CDR3 is as TCRdb lists it. This chain joins TRBV20-1 and TRBJ2-3. Germline V gene sequence: CDR1 DFQATT, CDR2 SNEGSKA (reference sequence). The CDR3 totals 8 residues, both ends included. The CDR3 loop is CSARGGPL.

The CDR3 loop reads CATSTGPTNNYGYTF. The CDR3 DNA is TGTGCCACCAGCACAGGGCCGACGAATAACTATGGCTACACCTTC. This rearrangement joins TRBV15 to TRBJ1-2; TRBD1 is a possible D gene (5 bases). Germline V gene data show CDR1 as LNHNV and CDR2 as YYDKDF (reference sequence). CDR3 length: 15 amino acids. The V end was cut by 4 bases, the J end by 1 base, with 13 bases between.

The chain combines TRBV28 with TRBJ2-7, with 13 bases identical to TRBD2. With 7 bases clipped from V and 6 bases from J, the junction kept 6 bases outside the gene matches. Germline loops: CDR1 MDHEN, CDR2 SYDVKM. The CDR3 sequence is 14 residues long. Here the CDR3 reads CASTSGTSGIEQYF. The CDR3 DNA reads as TGTGCCAGCACCTCCGGGACTAGCGGGATCGAGCAGTACTTC.

The rearrangement joins TRBV29-1 to TRBJ2-6; TRBD2 might be the D (6 bases). V was clipped by 5 bases and J by 4 bases, with 12 bases between them. The CDR3 runs 14 residues. The germline CDR1 and CDR2 sequences are SQVTM and ANQGSEA. The CDR3 is CSVPGGPGANVLTF. In DNA form, the CDR3 reads TGCAGCGTTCCCGGGGGTCCAGGGGCCAACGTCCTGACTTTC.

The DNA for the CDR3 is TGCGCCAGCAGTGATTCCGGGGAGCTGTTTTTT. Protein product: CASSDSGELFF. The chain couples TRBV5-1 to TRBJ2-2; D is unresolved. Germline V lookup: CDR1 SGHRS, CDR2 YFSETQ. The CDR3 length is 11 residues. V lost 5 bases and J lost 6, with 5 bases in between.

This rearrangement joins TRBV19 to TRBJ1-2; D gene unclear. The V and J ends lost 1 base and 7 bases respectively, with 13 bases between them. This CDR3 comprises 14 residues. Germline V gene sequence: CDR1 LNHDA, CDR2 SQIVND (reference sequence). This CDR3 is CASSIVNGFFGYTF. CDR3 coding DNA: TGTGCCAGTAGTATAGTTAACGGGTTTTTTGGCTACACCTTC.

Only a few counts were recorded for this clone. This CDR3 reads CASMVSGVSTEAFF. For the CDR3, the DNA is TGTGCCAGTATGGTCAGCGGGGTTTCCACTGAAGCTTTCTTT. The chain combines TRBV19 with TRBJ1-1; D gene uncertain. Germline CDR1 and CDR2: LNHDA and SQIVND (reference sequence). There are 14 residues in the CDR3. Trimming removed 7 bases from V and 4 bases from J, with 16 bases in between.

V and J are TRBV7-2 and TRBJ2-7; D is possibly TRBD1 or TRBD2 (5 bases each). There are 14 residues in the CDR3. Germline values: CDR1 SGHTA, CDR2 FQGNSA. V was trimmed by 5 bases and J by 2 bases, leaving 13 bases between them. CDR3 DNA sequence: TGTGCCAGCAGCCCGAGGGGACGGACCTACGAGCAGTACTTC. It encodes CASSPRGRTYEQYF. Based on the CDR3 plus reference TRBV7-2 and TRBJ2-7, the full variable domain is GAGVSQSPSNKVTEKGKDVELRCDPISGHTALYWYRQSLGQGLEFLIYFQGNSAPDKSGLPSDRFSAERTGGSVSTLTIQRTQQEDSAVYLCASSPRGRTYEQYFGPGTRLTVT.

The chain links TRBV28 to TRBJ1-2; TRBD1 aligns across 7 bases. CDR3 length: 14 residues. CDR1 and CDR2 (germline): MDHEN, SYDVKM. V lost 6 bases to trimming and J lost 3 bases; unmatched junction nucleotides: 7. DNA of the CDR3: TGTGCCAGCAGACGACAGGGACCGTACTATGGCTACACCTTC. Its protein product is CASRRQGPYYGYTF.

This chain links TRBV29-1 with TRBJ2-3, with TRBD2 matching over 10 bases. The CDR3 totals 16 residues. Trimming removed 6 bases from V and 3 bases from J; junction bases left unmatched: 12. Germline values: CDR1 SQVTM, CDR2 ANQGSEA. The CDR3 region has the DNA TGCAGCGTCCCCTCTACAGCGGGAGGGCCGACAGATACGCAGTATTTT. It specifies CSVPSTAGGPTDTQYF.

The rearrangement joins TRBV19 to TRBJ2-1; 7 positions match TRBD1. There are 12 residues in the CDR3. From germline, CDR1 is LNHDA and CDR2 SQIVND (reference sequence). The J segment lost 6 bases and the V segment lost 10 bases, leaving 6 bases of the junction unmatched. CDR3 DNA: TGTGCCACCAAAGACAGGGTCAATGAGCAGTTCTTC. It codes for CATKDRVNEQFF.

As DNA, the CDR3 is TGTGCCAGCAGTGAAGGGGACGGAGATACGCAGTATTTT. Protein sequence: CASSEGDGDTQYF. The chain uses TRBV6-4 and TRBJ2-3; D could derive from TRBD1 or TRBD2 (5 bases each). The length of the CDR3 is 13 residues. Germline V gene sequence: CDR1 MRHNA, CDR2 SNTAGT. Trimming shortened V by 3 bases and J by 5 bases, and 9 bases separated the two germline ends.

The rearrangement uses TRBV27 and TRBJ1-3; TRBD1 might be the D (5 bases). The CDR3 totals 13 residues. V lost 8 bases to trimming and J lost 4 bases, with 12 bases between them. Germline V lookup: CDR1 MNHEY, CDR2 SMNVEV (reference sequence). As DNA, the CDR3 is TGTGCCAGCCGACCAGGGCTCGGAAACACCATATATTTT. Translation: CASRPGLGNTIYF.

This chain uses TRBV29-1 with TRBJ2-5; the D gene is possibly TRBD1 (5 bases). The germline CDR1 and CDR2 sequences are SQVTM and ANQGSEA. The CDR3 is 14 amino acids. Trimming took off 1 base at V and 4 bases at J, with 13 bases between the two ends. The CDR3 nucleotides are TGCAGCGTTGAAGGCCCCGTTAGGGGAGAGACCCAGTACTTC. It yields the protein CSVEGPVRGETQYF.

This clone was seen more than once but under ten times. This sequence joins TRBV19 and TRBJ2-6, with D perhaps TRBD1 (6 bases). V lost 5 bases and J lost 4, with 9 bases in between. Germline CDR1 is LNHDA and CDR2 is SQIVND (reference sequence). The CDR3 has 14 residues. Here the CDR3 DNA reads TGTGCCAGTAGTTCAGGGGCCGGGGCCAACGTCCTGACTTTC. Translating gives CASSSGAGANVLTF.

This chain links TRBV4-3 with TRBJ2-7, with D perhaps TRBD1 (7 bases). The CDR3 length is 15 residues. Trimming removed 8 bases at V and 3 bases at J, with 20 bases between. Per germline, CDR1 LGHNA and CDR2 YSLEER. The CDR3 sequence is CASARAPGGGYEQYF. CDR3 DNA: TGCGCCAGCGCAAGGGCACCAGGGGGAGGCTACGAGCAGTACTTC.

J is TRBJ1-2 and V is TRBV7-3; D is perhaps TRBD1 (6 bases). Germline V gives CDR1 SGHTA, CDR2 FQGTGA. The CDR3 length is 16 residues. V was shortened by 4 bases and J by 5 bases, with 20 bases between the two germline ends. CDR3 coding DNA: TGTGCCAGCAGCTCCCAGACTGGGGGGCCCGAATATGGCTACACCTTC. Its translation: CASSSQTGGPEYGYTF.

The chain uses TRBV5-1 and TRBJ2-4; D ambiguous. V was shortened by 0 bases and J by 5 bases, with 9 bases between the two germline ends. Germline V gives CDR1 SGHRS, CDR2 YFSETQ. The CDR3 is 14 amino acids. Here the CDR3 DNA reads TGCGCCAGCAGCTTGGATGGTAGTCAAAACATTCAGTACTTC. Its protein product is CASSLDGSQNIQYF.

The chain uses TRBV5-1 and TRBJ2-1, with a possible D match to TRBD1 (6 bases). In germline, CDR1 is SGHRS, CDR2 YFSETQ. The CDR3 length is 13 residues. Trimming stripped 5 bases from V and 2 bases from J, with 8 bases between. As DNA, the CDR3 is TGCGCCAGCAGGGACAGTCCCTACAATGAGCAGTTCTTC. Its protein is CASRDSPYNEQFF.

The chain has TRBV5-1 and TRBJ2-1; D perhaps matches TRBD1 (6 bases). The CDR3 consists of 13 residues. CDR1 and CDR2 (germline): SGHRS, YFSETQ. V was clipped by 4 bases and J by 4 bases, with 9 bases between them. This CDR3 is CASSVQGYNEQFF. CDR3 DNA sequence: TGCGCCAGCAGCGTACAGGGTTACAATGAGCAGTTCTTC.

The rearrangement links TRBV10-3 to TRBJ2-5; the D gene is possibly TRBD1 (6 bases). Germline-derived CDR1 and CDR2 are ENHRY and SYGVKD. Trimming cost V 0 bases and J 5 bases, with 28 bases left between them. This CDR3 is built from 20 residues. CDR3 sequence reads: CAISESWTPKGESVLETQYF. CDR3 DNA sequence: TGTGCCATCAGTGAGTCATGGACTCCCAAGGGGGAATCCGTTTTGGAGACCCAGTACTTC.

The chain has TRBV4-3 and TRBJ2-3; 11 nucleotides match TRBD2. This CDR3 comprises 18 residues. CDR1 and CDR2 (germline): LGHNA, YSLEER. The junction had 10 bases not matched to a gene; V was cut back by 2 bases and J by 3 bases. This CDR3 reads CASSQTTPGLAETDTQYF. The CDR3 DNA reads as TGCGCCAGCAGCCAAACTACGCCGGGACTAGCGGAGACAGATACGCAGTATTTT.

This sequence joins TRBV5-1 and TRBJ1-1, with D tentatively TRBD1 (6 bases). Trimming left V 4 bases short and J 4 bases short, with 17 bases between. Germline CDR1 reads SGHRS; CDR2 reads YFSETQ. This CDR3 has 15 amino acids. The CDR3 protein is CASSSFGGDGTEAFF. CDR3 coding DNA: TGCGCCAGCAGCAGCTTCGGGGGCGACGGCACTGAAGCTTTCTTT. Based on the CDR3 plus reference TRBV5-1 and TRBJ1-1, the full variable domain is KAGVTQTPRYLIKTRGQQVTLSCSPISGHRSVSWYQQTPGQGLQFLFEYFSETQRNKGNFPGRFSGRQFSNSRSEMNVSTLELGDSALYLCASSSFGGDGTEAFFGQGTRLTVV.